Here is one T cell receptor (beta chain) with its context. Antigen specificity is unknown. The data derive from a study of shared clonotypes between healthy human individuals. The CDR3 totals 14 residues. The junction had 4 bases not matched to a gene; V was cut back by 2 bases and J by 6 bases. Germline V CDR1 and CDR2: MDHEN, SYDVKM. The study's findings and limits: On the whole, naive subsets had larger estimated richness than memory subsets had.

Repertoires were generated with immunoSEQ multiplex PCR, while TCRdb's copy carries only in-frame clones and drops some. The table lists a few million clones, roughly 93% of them singletons, with 0.39% in the top ten. Sequencing used naive CD4+ T cells from PBMCs. Subset noted: CD45RA+ positively selected. This sequence joins TRBV28 and TRBJ1-5; 7 bases are shared with TRBD1. The origin of this receptor is a man aged 18 to 30 in good health. Some clones in this sample may be carry-over from other donors' samples. CDR3 coding DNA: TGTGCCAGCAGTTTACCACAGGGGATTCAGCCCCAGCATTTT. This codes for CASSLPQGIQPQHF.